Listed below are T cell receptor beta chains from one sample, sequenced in a study of spatial heterogeneity in lung cancer. TCRdb analysed the 5' RACE reads with MiXCR anew, one entry per CDR3 protein. The sample shows about 5,300 distinct CDR3 sequences, less than 6.5% of them seen only once. Here the sequenced sample was normal lung tissue next to the tumor, taken at surgery. The receptors derive from a female donor with early-stage non-small cell lung cancer. Each CDR3 is given with its conserved first and last residue. A D gene is named only where the DNA matches it firmly. Size values are once, few and many counts, or a class for expanded clones, and some rows have none.

j_gene,v_gene,d_gene,abundance,CDR3nt,CDR3aa
TRBJ2-1,TRBV29-1,.,many,TGCAGCGTTGAAGGGGCCAGCGGGACAACTGCCTACAATGAGCAGTTCTTC,CSVEGASGTTAYNEQFF
TRBJ1-1,TRBV5-1,.,medium-sized,TGCGCCAGCAGCTTGTTGGGGTTTAACACTGAAGCTTTCTTT,CASSLLGFNTEAFF
TRBJ1-1,TRBV6-6,.,medium-sized,TGTGCCAGCAGCCATAGAACCACTGAAGCTTTCTTT,CASSHRTTEAFF
TRBJ2-7,TRBV20-1,TRBD1,many,TGCAGTGCTAGGGACACCGGGACAGGGAACCCCTACGAGCAGTACTTC,CSARDTGTGNPYEQYF
TRBJ1-5,TRBV28,.,many,TGTGCCAGCATTAACAGGGTAAATCAGCCCCAGCATTTT,CASINRVNQPQHF
TRBJ2-7,TRBV14,.,medium-sized,TGTGCCAGCAGCCGCGACTATACCCAATACGAGCAGTACTTC,CASSRDYTQYEQYF
TRBJ2-3,TRBV6-2/TRBV6-3,TRBD2,many,TGTGCCAGCAGTTACTCGACGGGGCTAGCGGGGAACACAGATACGCAGTATTTT,CASSYSTGLAGNTDTQYF
TRBJ2-1,TRBV5-1,.,medium-sized,TGCGCCAGCAGCTTGGGTGAAGCGTTCTACAATGAGCAGTTCTTC,CASSLGEAFYNEQFF
TRBJ1-2,TRBV5-1,.,medium-sized,TGCGCCAGCAGCCTCAATCCGGCTTTCCTTGGCTACACCTTC,CASSLNPAFLGYTF
TRBJ1-5,TRBV19,.,medium-sized,TGTGCCAGTAGTACTCCAGGCTATAGCAATCAGCCCCAGCATTTT,CASSTPGYSNQPQHF
TRBJ2-7,TRBV19,TRBD2,.,TGTGCCAGTAGTATCTCGGTAGCGGGAGAGTACGAGCAGTACTTC,CASSISVAGEYEQYF
TRBJ2-1,TRBV24-1,.,many,TGTGCCACCAGTGATTGGACGGTTTCCAATGAGCAGTTCTTC,CATSDWTVSNEQFF
TRBJ2-3,TRBV20-1,TRBD1,.,TGCAGTGCTAGTTGGGACAGAACAGATACGCAGTATTTT,CSASWDRTDTQYF
TRBJ2-3,TRBV7-9,.,.,TGTGCCAGCAGCGACGCAGATACGCAGTATTTT,CASSDADTQYF
TRBJ1-6,TRBV12-3/TRBV12-4,.,.,TGTGCCAGCAGGCCACGAATTAATTCACCCCTCCACTTT,CASRPRINSPLHF
TRBJ1-1,TRBV7-8,TRBD1,medium-sized,TGTGCCAGCAGCTCCGAGGGGGCCGACACTGAAGCTTTCTTT,CASSSEGADTEAFF
TRBJ2-1,TRBV3-1,TRBD1,.,TGTGCCAGCAGCCAAGGATTGACAGGGGGGACCAATGAGCAGTTCTTC,CASSQGLTGGTNEQFF
TRBJ2-3,TRBV7-7,TRBD2,few,TGTGCTAGCAGCTTAAGGGCGGGAGAATCAGATACGCAGTATTTT,CASSLRAGESDTQYF
TRBJ2-3,TRBV20-1,.,many,TGCAGTGTCGCCACGACAGATACGCAGTATTTT,CSVATTDTQYF
TRBJ1-1,TRBV12-3/TRBV12-4,.,medium-sized,TGTGCCAGCAGTTCGGACACTGAAGCTTTCTTT,CASSSDTEAFF
TRBJ2-7,TRBV7-8,.,many,TGTGCCAGCAGCTTCTTTACAAAGTACGAGCAGTACTTC,CASSFFTKYEQYF
TRBJ2-1,TRBV7-8,TRBD2,medium-sized,TGTGCCAGCAGCAGCCGGGAGGGCCGGTACAATGAGCAGTTCTTC,CASSSREGRYNEQFF
TRBJ2-7,TRBV5-6,.,many,TGTGCCAGCAGCCCATCGACGGGGTACTCCTACGAGCAGTACTTC,CASSPSTGYSYEQYF
TRBJ2-3,TRBV7-9,TRBD2,medium-sized,TGTGCCAGCAGCTTACGTAGCGGGAACAACCGGGGGCCAGATACGCAGTATTTT,CASSLRSGNNRGPDTQYF
TRBJ1-2,TRBV2,.,.,TGTGCCAGCAGTAGGGCAGACACTAACTATGGCTACACCTTC,CASSRADTNYGYTF
TRBJ2-7,TRBV10-1,TRBD1,many,TGCGCCAGCAGCCTCGGGACAGGCGAGCAGTACTTC,CASSLGTGEQYF
TRBJ2-3,TRBV7-2,.,many,TGTGCCAGCACCCTCCTCCTGGGTGTGTATTTT,CASTLLLGVYF
TRBJ1-5,TRBV12-3/TRBV12-4,.,medium-sized,TGTGCCAGCAGTTTTGGTGGGGGTCGGCAGCCCCAGCATTTT,CASSFGGGRQPQHF
TRBJ1-6,TRBV12-3/TRBV12-4,.,many,TGTGCCAGCAGTTTGGTCAGGGATAATTCACCCCTCCACTTT,CASSLVRDNSPLHF